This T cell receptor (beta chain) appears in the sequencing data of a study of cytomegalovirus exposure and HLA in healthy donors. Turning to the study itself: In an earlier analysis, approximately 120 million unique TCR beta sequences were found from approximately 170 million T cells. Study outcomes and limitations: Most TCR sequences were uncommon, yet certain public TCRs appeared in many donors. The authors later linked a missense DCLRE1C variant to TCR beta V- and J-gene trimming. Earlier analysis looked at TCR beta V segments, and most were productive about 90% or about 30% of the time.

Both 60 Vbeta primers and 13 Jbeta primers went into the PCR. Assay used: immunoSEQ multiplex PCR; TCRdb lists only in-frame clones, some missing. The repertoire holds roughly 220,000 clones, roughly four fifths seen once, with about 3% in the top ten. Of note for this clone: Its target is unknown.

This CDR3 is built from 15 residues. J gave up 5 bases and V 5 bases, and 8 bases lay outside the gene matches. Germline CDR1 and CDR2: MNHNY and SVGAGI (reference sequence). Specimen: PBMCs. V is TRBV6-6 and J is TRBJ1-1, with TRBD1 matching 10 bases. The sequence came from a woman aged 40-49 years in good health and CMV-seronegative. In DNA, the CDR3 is TGTGCCAGCAGTCCGGGGGGGACAGGGGAGACTGAAGCTTTCTTT. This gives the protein CASSPGGTGETEAFF.